What follows are 8 T cell receptor beta chains derived from one specimen sequenced in a study of blood T cell repertoires in COVID-19. TCRdb's copy holds only in-frame clones and misses some; the assay was immunoSEQ multiplex PCR. The table lists some 60,000 clones, 91% of them singletons. The sequenced sample was peripheral blood. The receptors here all came from a man aged 55 to 70 with acute or convalescent COVID-19.

The chain recombines TRBV10-3 with TRBJ2-1; D perhaps matches TRBD2 (5 bases). The V and J ends lost 0 bases and 10 bases respectively, with 10 bases between them. Germline V gene sequence: CDR1 ENHRY, CDR2 SYGVKD. The CDR3 extends over 13 amino acids. The CDR3 protein is CAISESTGREQFF. The CDR3 DNA follows: TGTGCCATCAGTGAGTCAACGGGGAGAGAGCAGTTCTTC.

V is TRBV6-5 and J is TRBJ1-4; 8 bases line up with TRBD1. CDR3 length: 15 residues. Germline CDR1 reads MNHEY; CDR2 reads SVGAGI. Trimming removed 6 bases from V and 2 bases from J; junction bases left unmatched: 5. CDR3 bases: TGTGCCAGCAGAGGACAGGGAGTGACTAATGAAAAACTGTTTTTT. As protein: CASRGQGVTNEKLFF.

CDR3 amino acids: CSVEGGRAGDEQFF. The CDR3 region has the DNA TGCAGCGTTGAGGGCGGGAGGGCCGGCGATGAGCAGTTCTTC. The rearrangement joins TRBV29-1 to TRBJ2-1; 9 positions match TRBD2. CDR1 is SQVTM, CDR2 ANQGSEA, per germline. The CDR3 is made up of 14 amino acids. V was clipped by 3 bases and J by 8 bases; unmatched bases: 8.

With regard to this clone: An end of the junction does not agree with germline; a read error may underlie this. The genes are TRBV23-1 and TRBJ1-3, with D unresolved. TRBV23-1 is an ORF for which the function is uncertain. The CDR3 length is 12 residues. The CDR3 DNA follows: TGCGCCAGCAGTCAATCCGATGTCTGGCGGGAGTTT. Its translation: CASSQSDVWREF.

The chain links TRBV19 to TRBJ1-1; no reliable D call. Germline loops: CDR1 LNHDA, CDR2 SQIVND (reference sequence). The CDR3 spans 13 residues. Trimming removed 4 bases from V and 0 bases from J, with 6 bases in between. The DNA of the CDR3 is TGTGCCAGTAGTAACAACCTGAACACTGAAGCTTTCTTT. As protein: CASSNNLNTEAFF.

The chain is built from TRBV7-2 and TRBJ2-2, with D perhaps matching TRBD2 (6 bases). The CDR3 is made up of 17 amino acids. Germline CDR1 and CDR2: SGHTA and FQGNSA. V was shortened by 5 bases and J by 6 bases, with 22 bases between the two germline ends. The CDR3: CASSLRPTGANPGELFF. The CDR3 DNA reads as TGTGCCAGCAGCCTTAGGCCCACGGGAGCCAATCCCGGGGAGCTGTTTTTT.

The chain links TRBV3-1 (or the pseudogene TRBV3-2) to TRBJ2-7, with 10 bases lining up with TRBD1. Trimming removed 0 bases from V and 1 base from J; junction bases left unmatched: 6. Germline CDR1 and CDR2: LGHDT and YNNKEL (reference sequence). The CDR3 covers 17 residues. The CDR3 sequence is CASSQDQGTGESYEQYF. The CDR3 region has the DNA TGTGCCAGCAGCCAAGATCAGGGGACAGGGGAATCCTACGAGCAGTACTTC.

This rearrangement joins TRBV2 to TRBJ1-2, with no clear D. This CDR3 spans 17 amino acids. CDR1 is SNHLY, CDR2 FYNNEI, per germline. The V end lost 0 bases, the J end lost 2 bases, and 16 bases lay between the germline ends. The CDR3 nucleotides read TGTGCCAGCAGTGAAGCGAGGGTAGCGGTAGTCAACTATGGCTACACCTTC. This translates into CASSEARVAVVNYGYTF.